The rows below give T cell receptor beta chains drawn from one sample of a study of tumor-infiltrating lymphocytes in oesophageal squamous cell carcinoma. From the PCR reads, TCRdb called clonotypes with MiXCR, one entry per CDR3 protein. In the table there are about 14,000 distinct CDR3 sequences, 45% to 50% of which are singletons. The material sequenced was blood. The receptors here all came from a male donor with esophageal squamous cell carcinoma. Each CDR3 is given with its conserved first and last residue. D genes are given only for firm matches. A row's size may be missing; if present it is once, few, many or a size class.

j_call,v_call,clone_size,d_call,cdr3_aa,cdr3_nt
TRBJ1-5,TRBV7-8,-,-,CASSLDGGYSNQPQHF,TGTGCCAGCAGCTTAGATGGGGGATATAGCAATCAGCCCCAGCATTTT
TRBJ1-2,TRBV28,many,-,CASSSPGGGNYGYTF,TGTGCCAGCAGTTCCCCGGGAGGGGGTAACTATGGCTACACCTTC
TRBJ2-2,TRBV11-2,many,TRBD1,CASSLGWTGLGELFF,TGTGCCAGCAGCTTAGGTTGGACAGGATTAGGGGAGCTGTTTTTT
TRBJ2-7,TRBV5-4,few,TRBD1,CASSTPGTGWREQYF,TGTGCCAGCAGCACCCCCGGGACAGGGTGGAGAGAGCAGTACTTC
TRBJ2-5,TRBV7-3,-,TRBD1,CASSPDRTAYNEQYF,TGTGCCAGCAGCCCGGACAGGACGGCCTACAATGAGCAGTACTTC
TRBJ2-6,TRBV6-1,medium-sized,-,CASSAPQGTTGSGANVLTF,TGTGCCAGCAGTGCCCCTCAAGGGACGACAGGCTCTGGGGCCAACGTCCTGACTTTC
TRBJ1-1,TRBV6-4,few,-,CASSAQINTEAFF,TGTGCCAGCAGTGCCCAGATTAACACTGAAGCTTTCTTT
TRBJ1-6,TRBV10-3,many,-,CAIKPGQLYNSPLHF,TGTGCCATCAAACCCGGACAGTTGTATAATTCACCCCTCCACTTT
TRBJ2-7,TRBV12-3/TRBV12-4,-,-,CASSLDGPYEQYF,TGTGCCAGCAGTTTGGACGGACCCTACGAGCAGTACTTC
TRBJ1-5,TRBV6-1,medium-sized,TRBD1,CASSEGTGGRQPQHF,TGTGCCAGCAGTGAAGGGACAGGGGGACGTCAGCCCCAGCATTTT
TRBJ1-5,TRBV7-9,medium-sized,-,CASSLEANQPQHF,TGTGCCAGCAGCTTAGAGGCGAACCAGCCCCAGCATTTT
TRBJ2-7,TRBV28,many,TRBD1,CASSRGQGMAYEQYF,TGTGCCAGCAGTCGTGGACAGGGGATGGCCTACGAGCAGTACTTC
TRBJ2-3,TRBV7-2,once,-,CASSFHAGAFRLDTQYF,TGTGCCAGCAGCTTTCATGCGGGGGCCTTTCGATTAGATACGCAGTATTTT
TRBJ2-1,TRBV6-1,-,TRBD2,CASSERSGAYNEQFF,TGTGCCAGCAGTGAACGTAGCGGGGCCTACAATGAGCAGTTCTTC
TRBJ2-5,TRBV7-6,-,TRBD2,CASSFSGTSEPWETQYF,TGTGCCAGCAGCTTTTCCGGGACTAGCGAGCCTTGGGAGACCCAGTACTTC
TRBJ2-4,TRBV10-3,once,-,CAISDPQAGIKQYF,TGTGCCATCAGTGACCCTCAAGCCGGGATAAAGCAGTACTTC
TRBJ2-5,TRBV12-5,medium-sized,TRBD1,CASAPGGSLQETQYF,TGTGCTAGTGCCCCAGGGGGCTCCTTACAAGAGACCCAGTACTTC
TRBJ2-3,TRBV20-1,many,TRBD2,CSATLAGGYTQYF,TGCAGTGCTACTCTAGCGGGAGGATATACGCAGTATTTT
TRBJ1-1,TRBV28,-,-,CASSLILGGAAEAFF,TGTGCCAGCAGTTTAATCCTCGGGGGAGCGGCTGAAGCTTTCTTT
TRBJ2-7,TRBV7-6,-,-,CASSLIGVSSYNEQYF,TGTGCCAGCAGCTTAATCGGGGTGAGCTCCTACAATGAGCAGTACTTC
TRBJ2-1,TRBV7-2,-,-,CASSLVNEQFF,TGTGCCAGCAGCTTAGTGAATGAGCAGTTCTTC
TRBJ2-7,TRBV7-2,large,-,CASSLGTEYEQYF,TGTGCCAGCAGCTTAGGGACAGAATACGAGCAGTACTTC
TRBJ2-5,TRBV28,few,-,CASSFETGVRETQYF,TGTGCCAGCAGTTTTGAGACGGGGGTTCGTGAGACCCAGTACTTC
TRBJ2-7,TRBV11-2,-,-,CASRQGSSYNEQYF,TGTGCCAGCCGGCAGGGGTCCTCCTACAATGAGCAGTACTTC
TRBJ2-1,TRBV7-3,-,-,CASSLGGYYNEQFF,TGTGCCAGCAGCTTAGGGGGGTACTACAATGAGCAGTTCTTC
TRBJ1-2,TRBV7-2,once,-,CASSFPQTANYGYTF,TGTGCCAGCAGCTTCCCCCAGACAGCTAACTATGGCTACACCTTC
TRBJ1-3,TRBV5-1,-,-,CASSSGRVAEGNTIYF,TGCGCCAGCAGCTCAGGCAGGGTTGCGGAAGGAAACACCATATATTTT
TRBJ2-6,TRBV27,-,-,CASRMDSFNSPLHF,TGTGCCAGCAGGATGGACAGTTTTAATTCACCCCTCCACTTC
TRBJ2-7,TRBV6-1,-,-,CASSKGFFEQYF,TGTGCCAGCAGTAAAGGGTTTTTCGAGCAGTACTTC
TRBJ2-4,TRBV7-6,-,-,CASSSQQANEQYF,TGTGCCAGCAGCTCCCAACAGGCAAATGAGCAGTACTTC
TRBJ1-1,TRBV7-2,-,-,CASSLVWGNTEAFF,TGTGCCAGCAGCTTAGTCTGGGGGAACACTGAAGCTTTCTTT
TRBJ2-1,TRBV7-6,-,-,CASSFPKPGRERNEQFF,TGTGCCAGCAGCTTTCCCAAACCGGGACGAGAACGCAATGAGCAGTTCTTC
TRBJ2-5,TRBV6-2/TRBV6-3,-,-,CASSTGGRRGTETQYF,TGTGCCAGCAGTACCGGAGGGCGGAGGGGGACGGAGACCCAGTACTTC
TRBJ2-7,TRBV10-3,-,-,CAISDPGRSSYEQYF,TGTGCCATCAGTGACCCCGGACGGTCCTCCTACGAGCAGTACTTC
TRBJ2-1,TRBV11-3,-,TRBD1,CASSLGDRGLRSYNEQFF,TGTGCCAGCAGCTTAGGGGACAGGGGCCTCCGTTCCTACAATGAGCAGTTCTTC
TRBJ2-5,TRBV2,many,TRBD2,CASSAGLAGGIGETQYF,TGTGCCAGCAGCGCCGGACTAGCGGGGGGTATAGGGGAGACCCAGTACTTC
TRBJ2-3,TRBV7-2,-,-,CASSLTFRGASTDTQYF,TGTGCCAGCAGCTTAACGTTTCGGGGGGCTAGCACAGATACGCAGTATTTT
TRBJ2-5,TRBV28,-,-,CASSLSQAGTQHF,TGTGCCAGCAGTTTATCCCAGGCTGGGACCCAGCACTTC
TRBJ2-3,TRBV11-2,-,TRBD2,CASSLASGASTDTQYF,TGTGCCAGCAGCTTGGCTAGCGGGGCTAGCACAGATACGCAGTATTTT
TRBJ2-1,TRBV7-6,-,-,CASSPIDAGGHNEQFF,TGTGCCAGCAGCCCTATTGATGCCGGGGGTCATAATGAGCAGTTCTTC
TRBJ1-1,TRBV4-1,-,-,CASSLGRGGEAFF,TGCGCCAGCAGCCTAGGGAGGGGGGGAGAAGCTTTCTTT
TRBJ1-5,TRBV6-1,medium-sized,TRBD1,CASSEKTGYSNQPQHF,TGTGCCAGCAGTGAAAAGACAGGGTATAGCAATCAGCCCCAGCATTTT
TRBJ2-1,TRBV27,many,-,CASSFTGYNEQFF,TGTGCCAGCAGTTTCACAGGATACAATGAGCAGTTCTTC
TRBJ1-3,TRBV6-1,medium-sized,-,CAVSSAGTSGNTIYF,TGTGCCGTTTCATCTGCAGGGACCTCTGGAAACACCATATATTTT
TRBJ2-5,TRBV12-3/TRBV12-4,-,-,CASSLAQTGETQYF,TGTGCCAGCAGTTTAGCGCAAACGGGGGAGACCCAGTACTTC
TRBJ2-5,TRBV11-3,once,-,CAPRQATKETQYF,TGTGCCCCGAGGCAGGCAACCAAAGAGACCCAGTACTTC
TRBJ2-7,TRBV24-1,many,-,CATSGKRRSYEQYF,TGTGCCACCAGTGGAAAAAGGAGGTCCTACGAGCAGTACTTC
TRBJ1-4,TRBV5-1,many,-,CASSLGQSNEKLFF,TGCGCCAGCAGCTTGGGACAGTCTAATGAAAAACTGTTTTTT
TRBJ1-1,TRBV12-3/TRBV12-4,-,TRBD1,CASSRGQGTEAFF,TGTGCCAGCAGTCGTGGACAGGGCACTGAAGCTTTCTTT
TRBJ2-5,TRBV6-1,-,-,CASRASEGAWETQYF,TGTGCCAGCAGGGCCTCGGAGGGGGCATGGGAGACCCAGTACTTC
TRBJ1-4,TRBV4-1,few,TRBD1,CASSQDRQGNEKLFF,TGCGCCAGCAGCCAGGACCGACAGGGTAATGAAAAACTGTTTTTT
TRBJ2-3,TRBV7-3,-,-,CASSLKQLGGGTDTQYF,TGTGCCAGCAGCTTAAAACAATTGGGAGGCGGGACAGATACGCAGTATTTT
TRBJ1-3,TRBV6-1,many,-,CASSYVRGFSGNTIYF,TGTGCCAGCAGTTACGTAAGGGGATTCTCTGGAAACACCATATATTTT